Given below is one T cell receptor beta chain in context. The clone's antigen remains unknown. A junction boundary mismatches the germline segment, possibly from a read error. The sample belongs to a study of T cell repertoires in cytomegalovirus infection (dated by TCRdb to about 2019). About the study as a whole: Donor HLA type was relevant to the analysis, as public TCR beta signatures indicated carriage of CMV infection together with the matching HLA type.

TCRdb names Illumina HiSeq 1500 as the instrument used. The public sequencing data were trimmed at Q25 with fastp and processed into clonotypes with MiXCR by TCRdb, which kept only in-frame beta chains. Entries are consolidated by CDR3 protein sequence, retaining the most common genes and DNA. The sample table shows more than 350,000 distinct CDR3 sequences, and about a third are seen once. The ten top clones hold approximately 15% of the sample. On the study overall, not on this receptor specifically: In both this cohort and an independent approximately 400-donor cohort, the cumulative frequency of public TCR beta family members distinguished carriers of CMV infection plus the relevant HLA type. The ex vivo response was dominated by HLA-C-restricted CMV-specific TCR beta clonotypes, which also provided the single most frequent clonotype in two of eight donors.

What was sequenced was PBMCs. The clonotype comes from a human donor in good health (CMV status not recorded). Some clones in this sample may be carry-over from other donors' samples.

The base sequence is TGTGCCAGCAGCGTAGCTGACAGCTATGGCTACAACTTC. Translated, this gives CASSVADSYGYNF. The chain is encoded by TRBV9 joined to TRBJ1-2; D gene: possibly TRBD1, on 5 matching bases. The CDR3 goes from the cysteine to the phenylalanine over 13 residues. The read is trimmed to its CDR3 DNA, 39 bases read in frame from base 1. The germline V gene gives CDR1 as SGDLS and CDR2 as YYNGEE.